Following are 30 T cell receptor beta chains from one sample sequenced in a study of blood T cell repertoires in COVID-19. Measured with immunoSEQ multiplex PCR; TCRdb has only the in-frame clones, and not every one. The sample comprises approximately 200,000 clones, about 81% of which are singletons, and approximately 12% rests with the top ten. Sequences were obtained from peripheral blood. The receptors originated from a woman aged 80 or over with COVID-19, enrolled during active disease.

V usage is TRBV2 and J usage is TRBJ2-2; perhaps TRBD2 as D (5 bases). Germline values: CDR1 SNHLY, CDR2 FYNNEI. Trimming removed 7 bases from V and 4 bases from J, with 16 bases in between. CDR3 length: 15 amino acids. Here the CDR3 reads CASKSARVPTGELFF. CDR3 nucleotide sequence: TGTGCCAGCAAGAGTGCGAGGGTTCCCACCGGGGAGCTGTTTTTT.

This chain uses TRBV28 with TRBJ2-1; 10 nucleotides align to TRBD2. The CDR3 length is 15 residues. Trimming removed 3 bases from V and 4 bases from J; junction bases left unmatched: 3. Germline assignment: CDR1 MDHEN and CDR2 SYDVKM. CDR3 in amino acids: CASSFSGRGYNEQFF. As DNA, the CDR3 is TGTGCCAGCAGTTTCAGCGGGAGGGGTTACAATGAGCAGTTCTTC.

The chain recombines TRBV2 with TRBJ2-7, with 7 bases lining up with TRBD1. The CDR3 runs to 14 residues. From germline, CDR1 is SNHLY and CDR2 FYNNEI. V shed 7 bases, J shed 3 bases, and the junction held 9 bases outside the gene matches. DNA of the CDR3: TGTGCCAGCACCCCAACAGGGGACGGCTACGAGCAGTACTTC. Protein: CASTPTGDGYEQYF.

The chain joins TRBV18 to TRBJ2-5; TRBD1 aligns across 7 bases. This CDR3 contains 15 residues. Germline CDR1 reads KGHSH; CDR2 reads LQKENI. V trimming: 1 base; J trimming: 4 bases; junction bases outside the gene matches: 6. The CDR3 nucleotides read TGTGCCAGCTCACCACTCCAAGACAGGGCAGAGACCCAGTACTTC. Protein: CASSPLQDRAETQYF. The full variable domain, rest sourced from reference TRBV18 and TRBJ2-5, is NAGVMQNPRHLVRRRGQEARLRCSPMKGHSHVYWYRQLPEEGLKFMVYLQKENIIDESGMPKERFSAEFPKEGPSILRIQQVVRGDSAAYFCASSPLQDRAETQYFGPGTRLLVL.

The DNA of the CDR3 is TGCGCCAGCAGCCAAGATCTCGCAGGGGCTGGCGGGGAGCTGTTTTTT. This translates into CASSQDLAGAGGELFF. The chain couples TRBV4-3 to TRBJ2-2, with D possibly TRBD1 on 6 matching bases. V dropped 0 bases and J dropped 7 bases, with 15 bases sitting between them. The CDR3 contains 16 residues. Germline CDR1 is LGHNA and CDR2 is YSLEER.

Written as DNA, the CDR3 is TGTGCCAGCTCACCACCGTTTCAGGGCTACGAGCAGTACTTC. This codes for CASSPPFQGYEQYF. The V call is TRBV18, the J call TRBJ2-7; possible D gene TRBD1, 5 bases. The CDR3 runs to 14 residues. The germline CDR1 and CDR2 sequences are KGHSH and LQKENI. Trimming took 0 bases from V and 3 from J, leaving 9 bases between them.

The rearrangement links TRBV5-1 to TRBJ1-2; tentatively, D is TRBD1 (5 bases). The CDR3 sequence is 13 residues long. V lost 3 bases and J 8 bases, leaving 14 bases between the germline ends. Germline V gives CDR1 SGHRS, CDR2 YFSETQ. The CDR3 is CASSSVQGVGYTF. The CDR3 DNA is TGCGCCAGCAGCTCGGTCCAGGGTGTAGGCTACACCTTC.

V and J are TRBV6-5 and TRBJ1-3; 8 nucleotides match TRBD1. Trimming at V came to 0 bases and at J to 3 bases, leaving 4 bases not matched to a gene. The CDR3 covers 16 residues. The germline V gene encodes CDR1 MNHEY and CDR2 SVGAGI. The CDR3 protein is CASSYSTTGGGNTIYF. CDR3 DNA sequence: TGTGCCAGCAGTTACTCGACCACAGGGGGTGGAAACACCATATATTTT.

The chain has TRBV29-1 and TRBJ2-5; D call uncertain. Germline CDR1 and CDR2: SQVTM and ANQGSEA. The length of the CDR3 is 12 residues. Between the trimmed V and J ends, which lost 4 bases and 2 bases, there was a span of 8 bases. CDR3 protein: CSVGAAQETQYF. The CDR3 DNA reads as TGCAGCGTTGGGGCAGCACAAGAGACCCAGTACTTC.

The chain employs TRBV9 and TRBJ2-1, with TRBD2 matching over 14 bases. CDR1 and CDR2 (germline): SGDLS, YYNGEE. This CDR3 is 18 amino acids long. With V trimmed by 0 bases and J by 3 bases, 5 bases remained unmatched. The CDR3 spells CASSVGTSGGLHYNEQFF. CDR3 sequence (DNA): TGTGCCAGCAGCGTAGGGACTAGCGGGGGGCTCCACTACAATGAGCAGTTCTTC.

The chain couples TRBV28 to TRBJ2-1; D gene unclear. The V gene's germline CDR1 is MDHEN and CDR2 SYDVKM. CDR3 length equals 12 residues. V was pared by 1 base and J by 7 bases, with 5 bases between. CDR3 bases: TGTGCCAGCAGTTTATTATCTAATGAGCAGTTCTTC. It is translated as CASSLLSNEQFF.

This chain uses TRBV10-1 with TRBJ1-2, with D uncertain. Per the germline V gene, CDR1 is WNHNN and CDR2 is SYGVQD (reference sequence). Trimming took off 8 bases at V and 6 bases at J, with 4 bases between the two ends. This CDR3 is built from 9 residues. The CDR3, as DNA: TGCGCCAGCTCAGATGGCTACACCTTC. Its protein product is CASSDGYTF.

The chain carries TRBV7-3 and TRBJ2-1; weak D call: TRBD2 (5 bases). Germline V gene sequence: CDR1 SGHTA, CDR2 FQGTGA. The length of the CDR3 is 15 residues. Trimming took off 5 bases at V and 0 bases at J, with 11 bases between the two ends. As DNA, the CDR3 is TGTGCCAGCAGCCGAAGCGGAAGCTCCTACAATGAGCAGTTCTTC. This translates into CASSRSGSSYNEQFF.

CDR3: CASSLALTDTQYF. CDR3 DNA sequence: TGTGCCAGCAGCTTAGCCCTCACAGATACGCAGTATTTT. This chain links TRBV7-6 with TRBJ2-3; D is unresolved. The germline V gene encodes CDR1 SGHVS and CDR2 FNYEAQ. CDR3 length equals 13 residues. V was shortened by 0 bases and J by 2 bases, with 3 bases between the two germline ends.

On this clone itself: The sample carries other DNA sequences with the same CDR3. The CDR3 DNA is TGTGCCAGCAGTCCGCGGACAGGGCCCTACGAGCAGTACTTC. Translation gives CASSPRTGPYEQYF. The genes are TRBV27 and TRBJ2-7; 8 bases map to TRBD1. CDR1 is MNHEY, CDR2 SMNVEV, per germline (reference sequence). This CDR3 spans 14 amino acids. J was trimmed by 2 bases and V by 5 bases; bases with no gene match: 5.

This rearrangement joins TRBV5-4 to TRBJ1-5; no reliable D call. Germline values: CDR1 SGHNT, CDR2 YYREEE (reference sequence). V was clipped by 0 bases and J by 2 bases, with 6 bases between them. This CDR3 comprises 14 residues. CDR3 in amino acids: CASSLDPGNQPQHF. The CDR3 DNA sequence: TGTGCCAGCAGCTTGGACCCGGGCAATCAGCCCCAGCATTTT. The variable domain in full, with the rest retrieved from reference TRBV5-4 and TRBJ1-5, is ETGVTQSPTHLIKTRGQQVTLRCSSQSGHNTVSWYQQALGQGPQFIFQYYREEENGRGNFPPRFSGLQFPNYSSELNVNALELDDSALYLCASSLDPGNQPQHFGDGTRLSIL.

A single count supports this clone. The chain employs TRBV30 and TRBJ2-2; a weak D match, TRBD1 (6 bases). CDR1 is GTSNPN, CDR2 SVGIG, per germline (reference sequence). V lost 4 bases, J lost 0 bases, and 9 bases lay in between. This CDR3 has 14 residues. The CDR3 nucleotides are TGTGCCTGGATAAGGGGGTCGAACACCGGGGAGCTGTTTTTT. It codes for CAWIRGSNTGELFF. The full variable domain, with the rest looked up from reference TRBV30 and TRBJ2-2, is SQTIHQWPATLVQPVGSPLSLECTVEGTSNPNLYWYRQAAGRGLQLLFYSVGIGQISSEVPQNLSASRPQDRQFILSSKKLLLSDSGFYLCAWIRGSNTGELFFGEGSRLTVL.

This clone was picked up one time. The chain combines TRBV5-4 with TRBJ2-1; TRBD1 might be the D (5 bases). V lost 0 bases to trimming and J lost 11 bases, with 9 bases between them. This CDR3 contains 12 residues. The V gene's germline CDR1 is SGHNT and CDR2 YYREEE (reference sequence). CDR3 DNA sequence: TGTGCCAGCAGCTTGGACAGGAAAAAGCAGTTCTTC. This sequence encodes CASSLDRKKQFF.

The chain combines TRBV25-1 with TRBJ1-4; tentative D call: TRBD1 (5 bases). Germline V CDR1 and CDR2: MGHDK, SYGVNS. The CDR3 extends over 18 amino acids. V lost 1 base, J lost 1 base, and 16 bases lay in between. The CDR3 spells CASSESKGGDGTNEKLFF. CDR3 coding DNA: TGTGCCAGCAGTGAATCAAAAGGAGGGGACGGAACTAATGAAAAACTGTTTTTT.

J is TRBJ1-2 and V is TRBV28, with TRBD1 as a possible D gene (6 bases). Germline values: CDR1 MDHEN, CDR2 SYDVKM. V lost 6 bases, J lost 8 bases, and 25 bases lay in between. This CDR3 is built from 16 residues. CDR3 sequence: CASSTPEQGALRGYTF. The CDR3 nucleotides read TGTGCCAGCAGCACCCCAGAACAGGGAGCCCTGCGGGGCTACACCTTC.

The V gene is TRBV21-1, the J gene TRBJ2-1; the table's D gene call, TRBD2, was not cross checked with the DNA. TRBV21-1 is deemed a pseudogene. The CDR3 extends over 15 amino acids. The CDR3 is CASPLPGWIYNEQFF. CDR3 DNA sequence: TGTGCCAGCCCGCTGCCCGGGTGGATCTACAATGAGCAGTTCTTC.

J is TRBJ1-1 and V is TRBV2, with no clear D. Germline V gives CDR1 SNHLY, CDR2 FYNNEI. The CDR3 covers 13 residues. V lost 6 bases and J 3 bases, leaving 11 bases between the germline ends. CDR3 loop: CASRAFRDTEAFF. The CDR3 nucleotides are TGTGCCAGCAGGGCCTTTCGGGACACTGAAGCTTTCTTT.

The chain links TRBV18 to TRBJ1-1; TRBD1 is a possible D gene (6 bases). Germline V gives CDR1 KGHSH, CDR2 LQKENI. CDR3 length: 15 residues. V gave up 5 bases and J gave up 2 bases, with 15 bases separating them. The CDR3 here is CASSSRPQGNTEAFF. In DNA form, the CDR3 reads TGTGCCAGCTCATCCCGTCCACAGGGAAACACTGAAGCTTTCTTT.

V and J are TRBV11-2 and TRBJ1-3; TRBD1 matches at 8 bases. The CDR3 covers 16 residues. Germline V gene lookup returns CDR1 SGHAT and CDR2 FQNNGV. The ends lost 4 bases at V and 0 bases at J; junction bases unmatched: 5. The CDR3 protein is CASSSLTGGSGNTIYF. CDR3 DNA sequence: TGTGCCAGCAGCTCCCTCACAGGGGGCTCTGGAAACACCATATATTTT.

The chain combines TRBV7-3 with TRBJ1-2; tentative D call: TRBD1 (6 bases). The CDR3 is 14 amino acids. V lost 0 bases to trimming and J lost 4 bases, with 9 bases between them. Germline V CDR1 and CDR2: SGHTA, FQGTGA. Here the CDR3 DNA reads TGTGCCAGCAGCTTAACGGCAGGGGCCTATGGCTACACCTTC. Amino acid sequence: CASSLTAGAYGYTF.

The chain links TRBV19 to TRBJ1-1; 8 nucleotides match TRBD1. Germline CDR1 is LNHDA and CDR2 is SQIVND (reference sequence). J lost 7 bases, V lost 3 bases, and 10 bases had no gene match. This CDR3 has 15 residues. CDR3 protein: CASSIPNDRGHEAFF. The CDR3 DNA is TGTGCCAGTAGTATCCCCAACGACAGGGGTCATGAAGCTTTCTTT.

The V and J genes are TRBV7-8 and TRBJ2-3, with 10 bases aligning to TRBD2. This CDR3 is 20 amino acids long. Germline values: CDR1 SGHVS, CDR2 FQNEAQ. V shed 3 bases and J 1 base; nucleotides not matched to a gene: 16. CDR3 sequence reads: CASSFSFGLAGDGGTDTQYF. As DNA, the CDR3 is TGTGCCAGCAGCTTTTCCTTTGGGCTAGCGGGAGACGGTGGCACAGATACGCAGTATTTT.

V gene TRBV28 combines with J gene TRBJ2-3; 12 bases fit TRBD2. CDR1 is MDHEN and CDR2 is SYDVKM in the germline V gene. V was clipped by 2 bases and J by 2 bases; unmatched bases: 8. CDR3 size: 18 residues. The CDR3 nucleotides read TGTGCCAGCAGTTTAAAGGGACTAGCGGGCGCACTCACAGATACGCAGTATTTT. Amino acids: CASSLKGLAGALTDTQYF.

This clone was counted between two and nine times. The chain joins TRBV20-1 to TRBJ2-1; 9 nucleotides line up with TRBD2. Per germline, CDR1 DFQATT and CDR2 SNEGSKA (reference sequence). The CDR3 is 14 amino acids. Germline trimming cut 3 bases from V and 3 bases from J; bases unmatched to any gene: 3. In DNA, the CDR3 is TGCAGTGCTAGTGTAGCGGGGGTCTACAATGAGCAGTTCTTC. Translating gives CSASVAGVYNEQFF.

The J gene is TRBJ1-1, the V gene TRBV7-6, with D possibly TRBD1 on 5 matching bases. Germline V gene lookup returns CDR1 SGHVS and CDR2 FNYEAQ. The V end was cut by 4 bases, the J end by 4 bases, with 10 bases between. The CDR3 is 13 amino acids. In nucleotides, the CDR3 is TGTGCCAGCAGCTCGGGGGAGAGCACTGAAGCTTTCTTT. Translating it yields CASSSGESTEAFF.